Listed here are 11 T cell receptor beta chains from one sample, sequenced in a study of regulatory T cells in long-lasting Graves disease. Arm-PCR with iRepertoire HTBI primers amplified the CDR3 regions for these TCR beta libraries. TCRdb reanalysed the multiplex PCR reads using MiXCR and keeps one entry per CDR3 protein. The repertoire holds about 200,000 distinct CDR3 sequences, with around 17% as singletons. Sample time point: newly diagnosed GD, antithyroid drugs for less than 3 months. Extracted PBMC RNA gave rise to the TCR library. The material was peripheral blood mononuclear cells (PBMCs), obtained at new diagnosis, from a patient treated with antithyroid drugs. These receptors were collected from a female donor with Graves disease.

This clonotype has at least ten counts. CDR3 DNA sequence: TGTGCCAGCGGCAGACAGGGGTCTGGAAACACCATATATTTT. Amino acid sequence: CASGRQGSGNTIYF. The chain recombines TRBV3-1 with TRBJ1-3, with 8 bases lining up with TRBD1. Germline V CDR1 and CDR2: LGHDT, YNNKEL (reference sequence). The CDR3 extends over 14 amino acids. After removal of 8 bases from V and 1 base from J, the junction contained 4 bases not matched to a gene.

This chain links TRBV28 with TRBJ1-2; TRBD1 is a possible D gene (6 bases). Looked up from germline, CDR1 is MDHEN and CDR2 is SYDVKM. The CDR3 covers 15 residues. V lost 8 bases to trimming and J lost 2 bases, with 18 bases between them. Here the CDR3 reads CASGTGGSANYGYTF. Written as DNA, the CDR3 is TGTGCCAGCGGGACGGGGGGCTCCGCGAACTATGGCTACACCTTC.

This clonotype has ten or more counts. This sequence joins TRBV7-2 and TRBJ2-1; possibly TRBD1 for D (5 bases). The CDR3 covers 16 residues. V was pared by 5 bases and J by 4 bases, with 18 bases between. Germline CDR1 SGHTA, CDR2 FQGNSA. For the CDR3, the DNA is TGTGCCAGCAGCACCTCGGTGGGGCTAAGGTACAATGAGCAGTTCTTC. This sequence encodes CASSTSVGLRYNEQFF.

This clonotype was detected ten times or more. The gene calls are TRBV20-1 and TRBJ2-7, with TRBD2 matching over 9 bases. V was pared by 3 bases and J by 1 base, with 4 bases of the junction left unmatched. The CDR3 sequence is 14 residues long. Germline CDR1 DFQATT, CDR2 SNEGSKA (reference sequence). The CDR3 bases are TGCAGTGCTAGTTTCAGCGGGAGGTCCTACGAGCAGTACTTC. It translates to CSASFSGRSYEQYF.

A word on this clonotype: This may arise from a read error, as a much more abundant clone is one base away. J is TRBJ1-2 and V is TRBV30; 7 bases map to TRBD1. This CDR3 region has 15 residues. Germline values: CDR1 GTSNPN, CDR2 SVGIG (reference sequence). The CDR3 DNA reads as TGTGCCTCGAAGGTGGCCCACAGGGGATTCTATGGCCACACCTTC. This codes for CASKVAHRGFYGHTF.

In its sample, this clonotype was seen many times. The chain combines TRBV24-1 with TRBJ2-1, with 9 bases fitting TRBD1. The ends lost 1 base at V and 6 bases at J; junction bases unmatched: 9. CDR1 is KGHDR and CDR2 is SFDVKD in the germline V gene. The CDR3 is made up of 17 amino acids. CDR3 sequence reads: CATSDFAGQGTINEQFF. The CDR3 DNA follows: TGTGCCACCAGTGATTTTGCCGGACAGGGGACGATCAATGAGCAGTTCTTC.

The chain links TRBV7-9 to TRBJ1-4, with 9 bases lining up with TRBD1. V was pared by 4 bases and J by 5 bases, with 8 bases of the junction left unmatched. The CDR3 consists of 16 residues. Germline lookup yields CDR1 SEHNR and CDR2 FQNEAQ (reference sequence). As DNA, the CDR3 is TGTGCCAGCAGCTCAGCCTTGGGACAGGGAAATGAAAAACTGTTTTTT. Protein sequence: CASSSALGQGNEKLFF.

Ten or more counts support this clonotype. The rearrangement uses TRBV20-1 and TRBJ2-7; 11 nucleotides match TRBD2. The length of the CDR3 is 16 residues. V shed 3 bases, J shed 7 bases, and the junction held 14 bases outside the gene matches. Per germline, CDR1 DFQATT and CDR2 SNEGSKA (reference sequence). The CDR3 sequence: CSARISTSGSSGEQYF. The CDR3 DNA is TGCAGTGCTAGGATTTCTACTAGCGGGAGTTCGGGAGAGCAGTACTTC.

Many counts were recorded for this clonotype. This chain connects TRBV7-2 to TRBJ1-2, with D perhaps TRBD1 (5 bases). V lost 6 bases and J lost 6, with 14 bases in between. Germline CDR1 and CDR2: SGHTA and FQGNSA. The CDR3 consists of 13 residues. The CDR3 DNA is TGTGCCAGCAGTCCCGGGACGCCGGATGGCTACACCTTC. It codes for CASSPGTPDGYTF. The full variable domain, in which reference TRBV7-2 and TRBJ1-2 provide the parts outside the CDR3, is GAGVSQSPSNKVTEKGKDVELRCDPISGHTALYWYRQSLGQGLEFLIYFQGNSAPDKSGLPSDRFSAERTGGSVSTLTIQRTQQEDSAVYLCASSPGTPDGYTFGSGTRLTVV.

This clonotype was observed at least ten times. The rearrangement joins TRBV12-3 or TRBV12-4 to TRBJ1-1; 11 bases line up with TRBD1. This CDR3 contains 14 residues. V dropped 6 bases and J dropped 3; count of bases not matched to a gene: 3. CDR3 DNA sequence: TGTGCCAGCAGCCCGGGACAGGGGGACACTGAAGCTTTCTTT. Amino acids: CASSPGQGDTEAFF.

V and J are TRBV28 and TRBJ1-2; no clear D. Trimming cost V 5 bases and J 5 bases, with 9 bases left between them. Germline V lookup: CDR1 MDHEN, CDR2 SYDVKM. CDR3 length equals 12 residues. The DNA for the CDR3 is TGTGCCAGCAGTCGTCGTGGGTATGGCTACACCTTC. Translation gives CASSRRGYGYTF.